This T cell receptor (beta chain) was captured in a study of blood T cell repertoires in COVID-19. Germline CDR1 reads LNHDA; CDR2 reads SQIVND (reference sequence). The CDR3 contains 15 residues. V trimming: 5 bases; J trimming: 4 bases; junction bases outside the gene matches: 9. Sequencing was performed with immunoSEQ multiplex PCR; in TCRdb, only in-frame clones are kept and a portion is missing. This repertoire shows tens of thousands of clones, about 90% found once; its top ten account for 0.85% to 1.3%. This sequence was found in a human donor in a cohort sampled during active COVID-19. The chain carries TRBV19 and TRBJ1-2; 8 bases are shared with TRBD1. The sample taken for sequencing was peripheral blood. The DNA for the CDR3 is TGTGCCAGTAGTCCCCAGACAGGGGTACCCTATGGCTACACCTTC. Amino acids: CASSPQTGVPYGYTF.